This T cell receptor (beta chain) was obtained from a study of tumor and adjacent non-tumor tissue in lung cancer. For the study at large: Each sample yielded millions of productive TCRbeta reads on average. Study observations and caveats: Tumor tissue had significantly higher TCR diversity than normal lung.

RNA was extracted from bulk tissue without any cell sorting. The normal lung tissue was taken more than 3 cm from the tumor edge. Newly diagnosed lung cancer patients had thoracic surgery in China, August–late 2014, without prior chemotherapy. This clonotype was seen at least ten times. The antigen is not known. Germline CDR1 reads SEHNR; CDR2 reads FQNEAQ (reference sequence). CDR3 size: 15 residues. V was trimmed by 5 bases and J by 3 bases, leaving 17 bases between them. TCRbeta libraries were built with three rounds of nested PCR, modified from ARM-PCR. TCRdb processed the multiplex PCR reads anew with MiXCR; each CDR3 protein has one entry. The sample carries some 80,000 distinct CDR3 sequences, around 82% recorded once.

The sequencing sample was made of distant non-tumor lung tissue. V and J are TRBV7-9 and TRBJ2-7; TRBD1 is a possible D gene (6 bases). This sequence originates from a woman in her 50s with non-small cell lung cancer. In DNA, the CDR3 is TGTGCCAGCAGCATCAGGGATAGGGGGTACTACGAGCAGTACTTC. This translates into CASSIRDRGYYEQYF.